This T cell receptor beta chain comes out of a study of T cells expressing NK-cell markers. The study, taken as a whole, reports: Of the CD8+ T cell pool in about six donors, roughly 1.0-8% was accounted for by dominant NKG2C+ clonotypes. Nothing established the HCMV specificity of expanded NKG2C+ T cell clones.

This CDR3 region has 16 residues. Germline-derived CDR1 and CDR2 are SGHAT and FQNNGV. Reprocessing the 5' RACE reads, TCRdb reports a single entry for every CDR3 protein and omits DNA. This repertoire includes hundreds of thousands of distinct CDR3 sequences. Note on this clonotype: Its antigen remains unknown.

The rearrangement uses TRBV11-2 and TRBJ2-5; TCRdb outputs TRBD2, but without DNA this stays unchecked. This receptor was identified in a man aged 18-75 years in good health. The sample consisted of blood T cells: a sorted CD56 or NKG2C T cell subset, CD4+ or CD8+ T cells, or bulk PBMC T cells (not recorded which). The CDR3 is CASSTRSGPYQETQYF.